This TCR beta chain was sequenced during a study of cytomegalovirus exposure and HLA in healthy donors. Study details: Tens of millions of unique TCRs, all from HLA-typed donors, were included in an early release of the data.

Trimming stripped 8 bases from V and 6 bases from J, with 10 bases between. CDR3 length: 11 residues. Per the germline V gene, CDR1 is MRHNA and CDR2 is SNTAGT. This PCR relied on a set of 60 Vbeta primers and 13 Jbeta primers. Under the authors' procedure: Approximately 72 million unique TCR beta chains, roughly 11 million of them shared, were counted by a later analysis. Produced via immunoSEQ multiplex PCR; TCRdb's table is partial and in-frame only. V and J calls plus clone size are reproduced from that table; the DNA served to infer D and trimming. The table lists around 180,000 clones, roughly three quarters of them singletons. Concerning this clone: The antigen remains unidentified.

General study points: Upon later analysis, TCR association rates were observed to vary by HLA locus, being highest for DRB1 and lowest for HLA-C. Common viral pathogens were later found to be apparently linked to several of the most significant clusters.

Material for sequencing was PBMCs. The chain is built from TRBV6-4 and TRBJ1-2, with a possible D match to TRBD1 (5 bases). This TCR was sampled from a woman aged 45-59 years in good health and CMV-seronegative. This CDR3 reads CASPRRDGYTF. CDR3 in DNA: TGTGCCAGCCCCCGCAGGGATGGCTACACCTTC.